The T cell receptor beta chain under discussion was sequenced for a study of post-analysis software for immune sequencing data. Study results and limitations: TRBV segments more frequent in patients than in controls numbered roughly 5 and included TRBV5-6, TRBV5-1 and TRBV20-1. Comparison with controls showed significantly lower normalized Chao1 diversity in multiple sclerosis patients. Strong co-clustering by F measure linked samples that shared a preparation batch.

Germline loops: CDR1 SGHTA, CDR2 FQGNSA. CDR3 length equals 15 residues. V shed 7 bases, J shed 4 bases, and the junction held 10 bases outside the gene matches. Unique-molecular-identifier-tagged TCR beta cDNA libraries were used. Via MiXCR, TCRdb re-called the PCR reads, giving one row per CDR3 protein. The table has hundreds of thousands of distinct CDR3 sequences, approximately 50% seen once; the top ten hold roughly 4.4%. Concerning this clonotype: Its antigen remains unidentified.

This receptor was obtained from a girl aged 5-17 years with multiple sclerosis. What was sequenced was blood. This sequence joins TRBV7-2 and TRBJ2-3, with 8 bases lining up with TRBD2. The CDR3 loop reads CASTDPRTSPDTQYF. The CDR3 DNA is TGTGCCAGCACTGACCCCCGGACTAGCCCAGATACGCAGTATTTT.